The TCR beta chain under discussion was sequenced for a study of blood T cells in healthy people across ages (dated by TCRdb to about 2015). For the study in its entirety: In model experiments, template switching captured about one uniquely barcoded TCR beta cDNA molecule for every two T cells. To track age-related changes in TCR beta repertoire diversity, the study relied on deep sequencing normalized with unique cDNA molecular identifiers. Two additional independent replicas of 1 million unique cDNA reads from the same blood draw were analyzed for two donors (one aged 18 to 30 and one aged 80 or older). Four age groups were formed from the donors: young (average 16 years), middle-aged (roughly 38), aged (62) and long-lived (less than 85). The investigation overall reported the following: Compared with the aged group, more naive CD4+ T cells, fewer expanded clones and increased TCR diversity were shown by the long-lived group, suggesting age selection. Because donor CMV infection status was unknown, age-related changes in expanded clonotypes were potentially confounded. Because profiling used bulk unsorted PBMCs, naive and antigen-experienced compartments could not be compared conclusively. Observed TCR beta diversity correlated strongly with the percentage of naive T cells measured by flow cytometry. Observed TCR beta diversity per million T cells fell roughly linearly with age, and a significant reduction was already apparent by age around 40. Estimates of total diversity from one million sequenced T cells were regarded as lower bounds and underestimates.

The roughly 42 donors, aged about 6 to 95 years, were systemically healthy Caucasian individuals from Russia. Roughly 10 milliliters of peripheral blood were drawn from each donor into EDTA-treated Vacutainer tubes. PBMCs were isolated by Ficoll-Paque density-gradient centrifugation, with at least 6 million obtained per sample. Total RNA was extracted from PBMCs with Trizol reagent, with at least 6 micrograms obtained per sample. Naive CD45RAhigh/CD27high T cell percentages were measured by flow cytometry on a PBMC aliquot from every donor. V and J lose 7 bases and 4 bases, and a span of 17 bases separates them. The CDR3, from cysteine to phenylalanine, totals 13 residues. The CDR3 DNA has 39 bases and is translated from base 1. Based on the germline V gene, the CDR1 and CDR2 sequences are SQVTM and ANQGSEA. The library was made by 5' RACE. Reads for this sample came from an Illumina HiSeq 2500. A second PCR of about 6 to 12 cycles was run with a J-beta primer mix and a sample-barcoded 5' primer. Each TCR beta cDNA molecule received a unique molecular identifier from a template-switch 5' adaptor carrying 12 random nucleotides. Each sample yielded at least 3 million CDR3-containing paired-end reads. First-strand cDNA synthesis was performed from all RNA using the Mint cDNA synthesis kit, with priming by a TRBC-specific oligonucleotide. After uracil-DNA glycosylase treatment, a first 18-cycle PCR used universal primers M1SS and BC2_uni_R on all cDNA. The paper's processing steps were these. For normalization, 1 million high-quality reads, each with a distinct molecular identifier, were randomly selected from each sample. Reads sharing molecular identifiers were discarded rather than binned into consensus sequences. MiTCR, run with a Q25 quality threshold and the strictest error-elimination algorithm, handled CDR3 identification, clonotype clustering and error correction. A nonparametric unseen species model with Euler transformation was used to estimate a lower bound on total TCR beta diversity. TCRdb cleaned the public reads at Q25 with fastp, built clones with MiXCR and kept in-frame beta chains. CDR3 protein duplicates are merged, each entry listing the most common genes and DNA. The V and J calls come from TCRdb's annotation, not from the publication. The sample contains about 800,000 distinct CDR3 sequences, 25% of them found a single time. The leading ten clones occupy under 4.5% of the sample.

The sample holds many counts of this clonotype. The specificity of this receptor is unknown. Base qualities are missing; no much larger clone stands one base away. These data also featured in a second study, about T cells of mothers and their children. The second study's authors report: Donors were nine systemically healthy Caucasian individuals: three mothers and their six children. cDNA synthesis consumed the entire amount of extracted RNA, loaded at roughly 1.5 ug RNA in each 15 ul reaction. In the second PCR, the M1S primer added sample barcodes and 2-4 random nucleotides. Over 9.5 million TCR beta CDR3 reads came from each mother, compared with about 3.2 million reads from each child. Thymic selection shapes the output of TCR recombination in a similar way in related and unrelated pairs, and inherited differences have a minor effect. Normalized repertoire overlap in related mother-child pairs was always slightly higher than in unrelated mother-child pairs, but the difference was never significant. With a sensitivity of about 100 clones per million clonotypes, no persistent microchimeric T cell clones were detected. The study used deep NGS to compare TCR beta repertoires of mothers and children, seeking features distinguishing related mother-child pairs from unrelated individuals. The mean age was around 40 +/- 4 years for the mothers and approximately 11 +/- 4 years for the children. After adapter ligation with NEBNext reagents, the libraries were sequenced on Illumina HiSeq 2000 with 100+100 nt paired-end reads. To prevent cross-contamination, the mother and child libraries were prepared a month apart and were sequenced in separate runs. Between about 500,000 and 2,100,000 distinct TCR beta clonotypes were identified per donor. Naive TCR beta clonotypes were estimated from low-frequency clonotypes matched to each donor's FACS-determined naive share, without sorting.

The chain links TRBV29-1 with TRBJ2-7, with a weak D call of TRBD1 (6 bases match). The sample consisted of blood. The clonotype comes from a boy aged 5 to 17 in good health. The DNA sequence is as follows: TGCAGCGCCATAACACCTACAGGGTACGAGCAGTACTTC. Translation gives CSAITPTGYEQYF.